This T cell receptor (beta chain) was identified in a study of blood T cell repertoires in COVID-19. Study background: Sites in the United States, Italy and Spain provided acute and convalescent COVID-19 samples. Sources were T cells, B-cell-depleted T cells, or PBMCs; the material itself was cDNA or gDNA.

How the authors handled the data: Quantification of nucleated cells was approximated via reference gene primer amplification. Generated by immunoSEQ multiplex PCR, the TCRdb table keeps only in-frame clones and is missing some. The V and J calls and the clone size are those of that table, but D and trimming were determined from the DNA. Of 25,000 to 30,000 clones listed, 68% are singletons. Germline-derived CDR1 and CDR2 are SGHRS and YFSETQ. The CDR3 is 14 residues long. The junction had 11 bases not matched to a gene; V was cut back by 7 bases and J by 6 bases. This clone has more than one count but fewer than ten.

This TCR came from a human donor in a cohort sampled during active COVID-19. The rearrangement uses TRBV5-1 and TRBJ2-7, with 9 positions matching TRBD1. Sequencing was carried out using peripheral blood. CDR3 nucleotide sequence: TGCGCCAGCGTTGGCCCCGGGACAGGGTCCGAGCAGTACTTC. This translates into CASVGPGTGSEQYF.